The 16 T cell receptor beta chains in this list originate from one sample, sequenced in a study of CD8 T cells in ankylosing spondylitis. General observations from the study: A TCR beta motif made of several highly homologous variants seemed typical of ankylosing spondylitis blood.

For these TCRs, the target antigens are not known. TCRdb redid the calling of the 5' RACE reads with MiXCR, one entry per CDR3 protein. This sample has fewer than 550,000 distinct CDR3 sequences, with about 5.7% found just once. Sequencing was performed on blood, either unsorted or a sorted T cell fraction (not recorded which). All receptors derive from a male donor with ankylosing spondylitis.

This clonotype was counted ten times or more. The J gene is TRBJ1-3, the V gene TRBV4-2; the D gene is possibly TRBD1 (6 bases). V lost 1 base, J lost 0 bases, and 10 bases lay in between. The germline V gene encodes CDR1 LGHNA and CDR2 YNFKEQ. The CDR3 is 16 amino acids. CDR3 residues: CASSQGSGDSGNTIYF. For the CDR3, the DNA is TGTGCCAGCAGCCAAGGTTCAGGGGACTCTGGAAACACCATATATTTT.

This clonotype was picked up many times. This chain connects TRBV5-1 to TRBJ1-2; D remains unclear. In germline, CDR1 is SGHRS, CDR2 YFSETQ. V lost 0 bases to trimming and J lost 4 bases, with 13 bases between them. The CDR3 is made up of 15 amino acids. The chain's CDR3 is CASSLVASSGYGYTF. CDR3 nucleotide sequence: TGCGCCAGCAGCTTGGTGGCCTCGTCGGGCTATGGCTACACCTTC.

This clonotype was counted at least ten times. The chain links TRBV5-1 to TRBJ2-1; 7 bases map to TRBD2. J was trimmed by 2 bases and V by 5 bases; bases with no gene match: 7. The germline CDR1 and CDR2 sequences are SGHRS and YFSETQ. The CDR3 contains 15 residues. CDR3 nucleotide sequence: TGCGCCAGCAGTTCACGGGGGGTGCCCTACAATGAGCAGTTCTTC. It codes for CASSSRGVPYNEQFF.

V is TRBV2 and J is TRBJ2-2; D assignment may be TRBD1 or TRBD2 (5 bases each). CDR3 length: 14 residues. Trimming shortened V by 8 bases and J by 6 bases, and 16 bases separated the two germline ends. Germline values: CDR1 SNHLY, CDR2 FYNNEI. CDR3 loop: CASGGEGIPGELFF. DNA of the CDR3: TGTGCCAGCGGGGGAGAAGGGATCCCCGGGGAGCTGTTTTTT.

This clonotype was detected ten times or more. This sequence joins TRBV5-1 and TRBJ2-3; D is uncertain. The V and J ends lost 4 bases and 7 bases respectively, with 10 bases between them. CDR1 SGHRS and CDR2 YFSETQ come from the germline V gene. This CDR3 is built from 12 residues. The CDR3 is CASSPQLNTQYF. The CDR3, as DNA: TGCGCCAGCAGCCCGCAACTTAATACGCAGTATTTT.

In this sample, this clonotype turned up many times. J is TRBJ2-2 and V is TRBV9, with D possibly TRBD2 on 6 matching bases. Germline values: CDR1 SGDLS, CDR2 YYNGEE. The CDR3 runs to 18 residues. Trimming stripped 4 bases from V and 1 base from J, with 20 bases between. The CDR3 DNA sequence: TGTGCCAGCAGCTCCCACGGGGGAACTAGGTGGAACACCGGGGAGCTGTTTTTT. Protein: CASSSHGGTRWNTGELFF.

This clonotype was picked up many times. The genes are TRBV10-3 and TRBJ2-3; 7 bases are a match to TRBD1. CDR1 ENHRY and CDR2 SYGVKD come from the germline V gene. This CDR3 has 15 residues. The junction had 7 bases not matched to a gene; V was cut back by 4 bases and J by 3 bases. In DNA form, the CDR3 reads TGTGCCATCAGTGGGGGACAGTGGGGGACAGATACGCAGTATTTT. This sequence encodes CAISGGQWGTDTQYF.

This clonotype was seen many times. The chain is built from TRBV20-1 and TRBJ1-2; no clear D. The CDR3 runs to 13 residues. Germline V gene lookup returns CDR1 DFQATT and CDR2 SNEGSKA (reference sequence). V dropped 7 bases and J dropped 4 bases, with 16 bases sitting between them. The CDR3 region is CSVSTAGVYGYTF. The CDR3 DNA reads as TGCAGTGTGTCCACCGCGGGTGTCTATGGCTACACCTTC.

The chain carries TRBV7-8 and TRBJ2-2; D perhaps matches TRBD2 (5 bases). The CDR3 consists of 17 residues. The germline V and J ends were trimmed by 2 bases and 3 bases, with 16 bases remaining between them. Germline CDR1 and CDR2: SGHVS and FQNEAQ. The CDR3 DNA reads TGTGCCAGCAGCTTACGGCGGGTTCGGGTGGACACCGGGGAGCTGTTTTTT. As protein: CASSLRRVRVDTGELFF.

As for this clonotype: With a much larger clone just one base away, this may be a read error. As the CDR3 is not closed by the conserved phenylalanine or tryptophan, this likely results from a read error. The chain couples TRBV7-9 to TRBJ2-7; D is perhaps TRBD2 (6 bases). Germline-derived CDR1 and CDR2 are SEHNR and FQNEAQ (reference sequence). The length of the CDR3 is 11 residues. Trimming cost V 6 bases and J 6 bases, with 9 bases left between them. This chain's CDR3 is CASRGGSEQYL. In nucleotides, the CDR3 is TGTGCCAGCAGGGGGGGAAGCGAGCAGTACCTC.

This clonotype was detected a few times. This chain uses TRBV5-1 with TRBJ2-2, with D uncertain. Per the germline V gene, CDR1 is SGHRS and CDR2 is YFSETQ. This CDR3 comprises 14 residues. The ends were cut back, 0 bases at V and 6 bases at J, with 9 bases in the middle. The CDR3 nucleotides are TGCGCCAGCAGCTTGGGACCAAAGCCCGGGGAGCTGTTTTTT. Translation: CASSLGPKPGELFF. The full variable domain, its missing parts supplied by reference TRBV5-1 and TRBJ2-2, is KAGVTQTPRYLIKTRGQQVTLSCSPISGHRSVSWYQQTPGQGLQFLFEYFSETQRNKGNFPGRFSGRQFSNSRSEMNVSTLELGDSALYLCASSLGPKPGELFFGEGSRLTVL.

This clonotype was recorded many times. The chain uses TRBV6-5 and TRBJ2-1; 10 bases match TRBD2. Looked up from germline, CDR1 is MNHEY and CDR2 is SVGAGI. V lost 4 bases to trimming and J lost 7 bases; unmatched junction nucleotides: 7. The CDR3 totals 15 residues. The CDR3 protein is CASSLSGGARNEQFF. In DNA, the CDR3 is TGTGCCAGCAGTTTAAGCGGGGGGGCAAGGAATGAGCAGTTCTTC.

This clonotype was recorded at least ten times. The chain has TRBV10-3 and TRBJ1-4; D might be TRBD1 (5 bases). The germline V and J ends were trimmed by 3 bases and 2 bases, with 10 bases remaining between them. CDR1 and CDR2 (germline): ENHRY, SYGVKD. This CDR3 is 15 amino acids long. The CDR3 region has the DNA TGTGCCATCAGTGAATACCGGGACACTAATGAAAAACTGTTTTTT. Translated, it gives CAISEYRDTNEKLFF.

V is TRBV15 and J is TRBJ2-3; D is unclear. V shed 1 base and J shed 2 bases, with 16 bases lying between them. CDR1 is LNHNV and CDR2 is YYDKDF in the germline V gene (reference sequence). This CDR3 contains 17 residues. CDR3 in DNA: TGTGCCACCAGCAGAGCTGCTGGCGGTATTAACACAGATACGCAGTATTTT. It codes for CATSRAAGGINTDTQYF.

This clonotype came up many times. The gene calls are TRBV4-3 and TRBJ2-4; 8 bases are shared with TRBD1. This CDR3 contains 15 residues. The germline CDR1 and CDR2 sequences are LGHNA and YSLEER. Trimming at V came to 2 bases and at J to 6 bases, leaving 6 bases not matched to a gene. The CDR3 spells CASSQLGGQGNIQYF. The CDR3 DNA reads TGCGCCAGCAGCCAACTCGGCGGACAGGGAAACATTCAGTACTTC.

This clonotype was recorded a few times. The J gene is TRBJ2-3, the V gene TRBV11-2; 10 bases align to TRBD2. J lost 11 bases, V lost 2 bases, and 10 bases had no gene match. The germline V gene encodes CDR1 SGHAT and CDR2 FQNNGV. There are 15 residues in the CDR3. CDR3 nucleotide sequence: TGTGCCAGCAGCTTACTAGCGGGAGCCGGGGGGGGGCAGTATTTT. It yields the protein CASSLLAGAGGGQYF.